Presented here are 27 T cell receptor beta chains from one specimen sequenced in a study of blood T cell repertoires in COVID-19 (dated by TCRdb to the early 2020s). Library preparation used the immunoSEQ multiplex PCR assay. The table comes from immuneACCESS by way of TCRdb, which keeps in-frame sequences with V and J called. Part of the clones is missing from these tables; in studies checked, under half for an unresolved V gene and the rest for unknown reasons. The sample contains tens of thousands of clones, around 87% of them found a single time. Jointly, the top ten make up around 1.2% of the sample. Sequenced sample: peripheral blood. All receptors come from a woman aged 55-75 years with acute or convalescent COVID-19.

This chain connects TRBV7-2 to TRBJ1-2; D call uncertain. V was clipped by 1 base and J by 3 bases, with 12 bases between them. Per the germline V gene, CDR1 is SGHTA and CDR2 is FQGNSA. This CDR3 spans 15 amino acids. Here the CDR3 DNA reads TGTGCCAGCAGCTTAGTCCCCCAGGTTTACTATGGCTACACCTTC. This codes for CASSLVPQVYYGYTF.

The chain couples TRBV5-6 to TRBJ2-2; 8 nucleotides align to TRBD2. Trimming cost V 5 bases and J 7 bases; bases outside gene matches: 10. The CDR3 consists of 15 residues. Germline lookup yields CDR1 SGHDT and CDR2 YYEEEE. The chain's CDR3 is CASRRGGGPGGELFF. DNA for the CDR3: TGTGCCAGCAGAAGAGGCGGGGGGCCGGGCGGGGAGCTGTTTTTT.

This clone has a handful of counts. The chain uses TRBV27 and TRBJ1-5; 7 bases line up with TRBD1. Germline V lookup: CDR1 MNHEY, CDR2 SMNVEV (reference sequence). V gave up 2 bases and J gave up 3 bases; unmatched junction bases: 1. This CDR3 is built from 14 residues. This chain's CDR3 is CASSLDRDNQPQHF. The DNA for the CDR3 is TGTGCCAGCAGTTTAGACAGGGACAATCAGCCCCAGCATTTT.

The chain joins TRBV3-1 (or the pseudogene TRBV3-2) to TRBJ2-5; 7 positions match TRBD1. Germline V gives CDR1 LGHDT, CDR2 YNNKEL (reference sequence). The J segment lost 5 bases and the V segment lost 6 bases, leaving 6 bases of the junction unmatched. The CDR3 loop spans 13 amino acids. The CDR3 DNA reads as TGTGCCAGCAGGGCAACAGGGGTGGAGACCCAGTACTTC. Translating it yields CASRATGVETQYF.

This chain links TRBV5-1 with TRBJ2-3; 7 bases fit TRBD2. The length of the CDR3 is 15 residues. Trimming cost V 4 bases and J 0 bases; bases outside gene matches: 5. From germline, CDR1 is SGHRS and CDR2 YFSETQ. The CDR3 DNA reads TGCGCCAGCAGCCACAGCGGGGCCAGCACAGATACGCAGTATTTT. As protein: CASSHSGASTDTQYF.

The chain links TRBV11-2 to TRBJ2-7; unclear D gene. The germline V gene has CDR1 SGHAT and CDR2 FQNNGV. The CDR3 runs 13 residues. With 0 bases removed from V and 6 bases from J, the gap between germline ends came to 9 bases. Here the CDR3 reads CASSLEWSGEQYV. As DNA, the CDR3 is TGTGCCAGCAGCTTAGAATGGTCGGGCGAGCAGTACGTC.

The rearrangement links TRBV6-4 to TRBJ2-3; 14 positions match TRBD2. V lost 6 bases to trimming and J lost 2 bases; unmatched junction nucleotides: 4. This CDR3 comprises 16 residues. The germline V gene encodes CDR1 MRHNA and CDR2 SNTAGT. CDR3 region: CASSPTSGGDTDTQYF. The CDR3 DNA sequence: TGTGCCAGCAGCCCGACTAGCGGGGGGGACACAGATACGCAGTATTTT.

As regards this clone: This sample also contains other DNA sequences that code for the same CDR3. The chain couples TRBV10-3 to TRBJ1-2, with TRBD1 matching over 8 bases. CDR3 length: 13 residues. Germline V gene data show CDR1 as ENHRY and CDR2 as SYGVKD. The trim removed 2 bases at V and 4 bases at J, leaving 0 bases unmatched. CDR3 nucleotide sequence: TGTGCCATCAGTGAGGGACAGGGCTATGGCTACACCTTC. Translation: CAISEGQGYGYTF.

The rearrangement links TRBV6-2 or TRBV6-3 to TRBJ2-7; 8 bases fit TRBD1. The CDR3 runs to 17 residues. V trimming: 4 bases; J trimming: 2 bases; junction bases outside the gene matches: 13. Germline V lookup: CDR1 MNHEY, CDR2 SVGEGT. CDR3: CASSWGQESPSTYEQYV. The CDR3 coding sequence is TGTGCCAGCAGTTGGGGACAGGAGTCACCTTCTACCTACGAGCAGTACGTC.

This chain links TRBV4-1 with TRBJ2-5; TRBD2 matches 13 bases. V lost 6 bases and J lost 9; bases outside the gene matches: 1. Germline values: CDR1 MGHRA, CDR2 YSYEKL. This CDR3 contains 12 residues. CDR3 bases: TGCGCCAGCAGTGGACTAGCGGGGGCCCAGTACTTC. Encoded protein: CASSGLAGAQYF.

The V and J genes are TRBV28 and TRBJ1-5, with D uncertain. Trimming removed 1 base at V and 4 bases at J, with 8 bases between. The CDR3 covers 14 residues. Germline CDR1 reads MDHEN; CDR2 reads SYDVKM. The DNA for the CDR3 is TGTGCCAGCAGTTTATTAAGAGAGAATCAGCCCCAGCATTTT. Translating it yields CASSLLRENQPQHF.

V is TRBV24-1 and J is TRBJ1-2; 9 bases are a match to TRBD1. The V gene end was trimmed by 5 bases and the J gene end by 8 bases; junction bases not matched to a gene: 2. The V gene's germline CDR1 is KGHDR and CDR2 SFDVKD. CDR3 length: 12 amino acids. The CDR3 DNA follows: TGTGCCACCAGTGGGGACAGGGCGGGCTACACCTTC. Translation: CATSGDRAGYTF.

The CDR3 spells CASSWTGTANTGELFF. CDR3 in DNA: TGTGCCAGCAGCTGGACCGGGACAGCGAACACCGGGGAGCTGTTTTTT. The rearrangement joins TRBV13 to TRBJ2-2; 7 bases match TRBD1. This CDR3 has 16 amino acids. Per germline, CDR1 PRHDT and CDR2 FYEKMQ (reference sequence). J gave up 0 bases and V 4 bases, and 5 bases lay outside the gene matches.

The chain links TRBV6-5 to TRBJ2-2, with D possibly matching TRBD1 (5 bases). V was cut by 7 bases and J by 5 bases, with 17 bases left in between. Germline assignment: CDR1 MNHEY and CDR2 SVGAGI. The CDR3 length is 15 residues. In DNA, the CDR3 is TGTGCCAGCACTAAACGGACACCCAGGACCGGGGAGCTGTTTTTT. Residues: CASTKRTPRTGELFF.

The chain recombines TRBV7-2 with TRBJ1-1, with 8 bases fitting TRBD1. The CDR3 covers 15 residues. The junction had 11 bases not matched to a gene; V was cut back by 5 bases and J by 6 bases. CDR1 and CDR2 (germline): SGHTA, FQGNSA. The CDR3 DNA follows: TGTGCCAGCAGCCTCCGGGACAGGAGAGCCCCTGAAGCTTTCTTT. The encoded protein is CASSLRDRRAPEAFF.

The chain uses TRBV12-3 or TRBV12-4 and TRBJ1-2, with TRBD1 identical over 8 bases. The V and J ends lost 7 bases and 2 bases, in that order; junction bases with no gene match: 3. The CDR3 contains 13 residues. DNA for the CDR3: TGTGCCAGCACCCGACAGGGGAACTATGGCTACACCTTC. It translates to CASTRQGNYGYTF.

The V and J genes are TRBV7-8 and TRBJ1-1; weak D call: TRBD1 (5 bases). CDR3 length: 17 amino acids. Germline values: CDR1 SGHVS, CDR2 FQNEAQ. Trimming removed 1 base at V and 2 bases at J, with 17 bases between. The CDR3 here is CASSLGGVTVPNTEAFF. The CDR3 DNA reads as TGTGCCAGCAGCTTAGGGGGGGTGACAGTACCTAACACTGAAGCTTTCTTT. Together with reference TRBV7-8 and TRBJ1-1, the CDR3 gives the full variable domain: GAGVSQSPRYKVAKRGQDVALRCDPISGHVSLFWYQQALGQGPEFLTYFQNEAQLDKSGLPSDRFFAERPEGSVSTLKIQRTQQEDSAVYLCASSLGGVTVPNTEAFFGQGTRLTVV.

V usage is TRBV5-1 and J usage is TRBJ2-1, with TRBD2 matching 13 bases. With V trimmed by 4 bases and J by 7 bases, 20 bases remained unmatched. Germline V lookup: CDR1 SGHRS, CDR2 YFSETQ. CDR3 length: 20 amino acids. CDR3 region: CASSLRPTGTSGTGRNEQFF. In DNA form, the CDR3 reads TGCGCCAGCAGCCTAAGACCTACCGGGACTAGCGGGACGGGGAGAAATGAGCAGTTCTTC.

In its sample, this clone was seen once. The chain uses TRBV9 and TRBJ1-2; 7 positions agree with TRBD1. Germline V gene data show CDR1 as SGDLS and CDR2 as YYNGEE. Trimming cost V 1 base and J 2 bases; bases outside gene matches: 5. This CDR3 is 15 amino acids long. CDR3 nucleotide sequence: TGTGCCAGCAGCGTATTTGACAGGGCGAACTATGGCTACACCTTC. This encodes CASSVFDRANYGYTF.

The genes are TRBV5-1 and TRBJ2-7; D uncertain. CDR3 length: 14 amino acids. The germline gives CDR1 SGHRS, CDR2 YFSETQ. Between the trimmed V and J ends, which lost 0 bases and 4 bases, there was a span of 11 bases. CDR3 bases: TGCGCCAGCAGCTTGGTACCAGATACGTACGAGCAGTACGTC. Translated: CASSLVPDTYEQYV.

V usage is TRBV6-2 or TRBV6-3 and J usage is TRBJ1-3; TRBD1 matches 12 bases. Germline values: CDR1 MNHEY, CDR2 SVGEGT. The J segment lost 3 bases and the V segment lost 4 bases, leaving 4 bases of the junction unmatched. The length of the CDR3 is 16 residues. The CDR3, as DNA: TGTGCCAGCAGTTCCGGGACAGGGGGCCTTGGAAACACCATATATTTT. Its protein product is CASSSGTGGLGNTIYF.

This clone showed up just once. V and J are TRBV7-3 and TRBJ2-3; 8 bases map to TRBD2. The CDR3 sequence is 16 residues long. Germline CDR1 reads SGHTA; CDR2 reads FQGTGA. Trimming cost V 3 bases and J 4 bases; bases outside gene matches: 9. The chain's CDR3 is CASSFGSGRGADTQYF. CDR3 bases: TGTGCCAGCAGCTTTGGAAGCGGGAGAGGCGCAGATACGCAGTATTTT.

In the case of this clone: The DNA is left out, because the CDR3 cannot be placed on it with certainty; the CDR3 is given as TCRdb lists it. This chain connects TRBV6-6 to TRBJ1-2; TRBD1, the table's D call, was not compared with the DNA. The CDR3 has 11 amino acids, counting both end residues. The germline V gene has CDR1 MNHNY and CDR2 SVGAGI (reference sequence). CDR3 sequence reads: CASSFGQGNTF.

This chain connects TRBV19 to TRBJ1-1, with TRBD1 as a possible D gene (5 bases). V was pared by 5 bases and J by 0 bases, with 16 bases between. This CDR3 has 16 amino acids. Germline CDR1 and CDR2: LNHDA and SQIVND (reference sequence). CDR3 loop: CASSAGTANMNTEAFF. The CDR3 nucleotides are TGTGCCAGTAGTGCGGGGACGGCGAATATGAACACTGAAGCTTTCTTT.

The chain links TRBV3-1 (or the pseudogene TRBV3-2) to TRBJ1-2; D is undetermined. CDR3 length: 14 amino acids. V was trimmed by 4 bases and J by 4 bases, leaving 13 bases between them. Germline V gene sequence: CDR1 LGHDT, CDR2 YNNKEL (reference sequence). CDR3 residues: CASSPRGSLYGYTF. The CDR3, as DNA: TGTGCCAGCAGCCCCCGAGGCAGCCTCTATGGCTACACCTTC.

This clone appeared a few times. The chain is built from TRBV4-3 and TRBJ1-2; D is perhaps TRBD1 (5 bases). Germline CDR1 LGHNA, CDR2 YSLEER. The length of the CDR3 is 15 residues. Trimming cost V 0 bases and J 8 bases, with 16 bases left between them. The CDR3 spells CASSQEIGDLGGYTF. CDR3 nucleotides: TGCGCCAGCAGCCAAGAAATTGGGGACTTGGGCGGCTACACCTTC.

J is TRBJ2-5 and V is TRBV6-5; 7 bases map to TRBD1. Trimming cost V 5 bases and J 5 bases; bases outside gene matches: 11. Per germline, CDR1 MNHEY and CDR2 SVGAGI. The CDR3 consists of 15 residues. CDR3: CASSQPGGVRETQYF. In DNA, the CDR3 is TGTGCCAGCAGTCAGCCAGGGGGAGTTAGGGAGACCCAGTACTTC.